This TCR beta chain was found in a study of blood T cell repertoires in COVID-19. Here immunoSEQ multiplex PCR was the method, and the copy in TCRdb shows in-frame clones only, minus some. The table lists about 75,000 clones, 80% to 90% of them singletons, with about 20% in the top ten. Per the germline V gene, CDR1 is SNHLY and CDR2 is FYNNEI. CDR3 length: 17 amino acids. V was pared by 4 bases and J by 2 bases, with 19 bases between. The TCR comes from a woman aged 45 to 65 with acute or convalescent COVID-19. Sequencing was carried out using peripheral blood. The rearrangement uses TRBV2 and TRBJ2-3, with D possibly being TRBD1 (6 bases). This chain's CDR3 is CASSGLPGQTLTDTQYF. The DNA of the CDR3 is TGTGCCAGCAGTGGATTACCAGGACAGACCCTCACAGATACGCAGTATTTT. Drawing the rest from reference TRBV2 and TRBJ2-3, the complete variable domain is EPEVTQTPSHQVTQMGQEVILRCVPISNHLYFYWYRQILGQKVEFLVSFYNNEISEKSEIFDDQFSVERPDGSNFTLKIRSTKLEDSAMYFCASSGLPGQTLTDTQYFGPGTRLTVL.